A selection of T cell receptor beta chains follows, all from one sample in a study of blood T cell repertoires in COVID-19. Produced via immunoSEQ multiplex PCR; TCRdb's table is partial and in-frame only. The table lists 250,000 to 300,000 clones, over 85% of them singletons. The sequencing input was peripheral blood. Receptors were obtained from a woman in her thirties with COVID-19, enrolled during active disease. Both conserved end residues are part of each CDR3. The order of the fields is D gene, J gene, V gene, clone size, CDR3 protein, CDR3 DNA. A D gene is named only where the DNA matches it firmly. Size is stated for part of the rows, as once, few or many counts, or as a class when the clone is expanded.

d_gene: NA
j_gene: TRBJ1-3
v_gene: TRBV29-1
abundance: NA
CDR3aa: CSSDGHSGNTIYF
CDR3nt: TGCAGCAGTGACGGACACTCTGGAAACACCATATATTTT

d_gene: NA
j_gene: TRBJ2-5
v_gene: TRBV7-6
abundance: NA
CDR3aa: CASSPGTVVRTETQYF
CDR3nt: TGTGCCAGCAGCCCAGGGACTGTCGTCAGGACAGAGACCCAGTACTTC

d_gene: TRBD1
j_gene: TRBJ2-7
v_gene: TRBV19
abundance: NA
CDR3aa: CASSPDRGQGWEQYF
CDR3nt: TGTGCCAGTAGCCCCGACAGGGGTCAAGGGTGGGAGCAGTACTTC

d_gene: NA
j_gene: TRBJ1-2
v_gene: TRBV5-6
abundance: NA
CDR3aa: CASSLGPGLRYGYTF
CDR3nt: TGTGCCAGCAGCTTGGGGCCAGGGTTGAGATATGGCTACACCTTC

d_gene: TRBD1
j_gene: TRBJ1-2
v_gene: TRBV24-1
abundance: NA
CDR3aa: CATSDRTGDGYTF
CDR3nt: TGTGCCACCAGTGATAGGACAGGGGACGGCTACACCTTC

d_gene: TRBD1
j_gene: TRBJ2-7
v_gene: TRBV5-1
abundance: NA
CDR3aa: CASSSPDRVGRAPLLYEQYF
CDR3nt: TGCGCCAGCAGCTCACCGGACAGGGTCGGGCGGGCCCCTTTACTCTACGAGCAGTACTTC

d_gene: TRBD1
j_gene: TRBJ1-6
v_gene: TRBV27
abundance: NA
CDR3aa: CASSYQGASSPLHF
CDR3nt: TGTGCCAGCAGTTATCAGGGGGCCAGTTCACCCCTCCACTTT

d_gene: NA
j_gene: TRBJ2-1
v_gene: TRBV5-1
abundance: NA
CDR3aa: CASSFLGGEQFF
CDR3nt: TGCGCCAGCAGCTTTTTGGGGGGTGAGCAGTTCTTC

d_gene: NA
j_gene: TRBJ1-2
v_gene: TRBV7-2
abundance: NA
CDR3aa: CASSLTFRRAHIYGYTF
CDR3nt: TGTGCCAGCAGCTTAACTTTCAGGAGGGCCCATATCTATGGCTACACCTTC

d_gene: NA
j_gene: TRBJ2-7
v_gene: TRBV5-6
abundance: NA
CDR3aa: CASSLQGSLGYEQYF
CDR3nt: TGTGCCAGCAGCTTACAGGGAAGTTTGGGGTACGAGCAGTACTTC

d_gene: NA
j_gene: TRBJ2-2
v_gene: TRBV7-9
abundance: NA
CDR3aa: CASSPGFGGELFF
CDR3nt: TGTGCCAGCAGCCCAGGGTTCGGCGGGGAGCTGTTTTTT

d_gene: TRBD1
j_gene: TRBJ1-6
v_gene: TRBV5-5
abundance: NA
CDR3aa: CASSLLQGSSYNSPLHF
CDR3nt: TGTGCCAGCAGCTTACTACAGGGGAGCTCCTATAATTCACCCCTCCACTTT

d_gene: NA
j_gene: TRBJ2-3
v_gene: TRBV5-1
abundance: NA
CDR3aa: CASHPGRQARTDTQYF
CDR3nt: TGCGCCAGCCACCCAGGACGACAGGCGCGCACAGATACGCAGTATTTT

d_gene: NA
j_gene: TRBJ1-1
v_gene: TRBV18
abundance: NA
CDR3aa: CASSLQTVEAFF
CDR3nt: TGTGCCAGCTCATTACAGACAGTTGAAGCTTTCTTT

d_gene: TRBD1
j_gene: TRBJ1-4
v_gene: TRBV6-2/TRBV6-3
abundance: NA
CDR3aa: CASSYFGRGNEKLFF
CDR3nt: TGTGCCAGCAGTTACTTCGGCAGGGGGAATGAAAAACTGTTTTTT

d_gene: NA
j_gene: TRBJ1-5
v_gene: TRBV27
abundance: NA
CDR3aa: CASSSAVAQPQHF
CDR3nt: TGTGCCAGCAGTTCTGCGGTGGCTCAGCCCCAGCATTTT

d_gene: TRBD2
j_gene: TRBJ2-2
v_gene: TRBV9
abundance: NA
CDR3aa: CASRVGGDTGELFF
CDR3nt: TGTGCCAGCAGGGTCGGGGGGGACACCGGGGAGCTGTTTTTT

d_gene: TRBD2
j_gene: TRBJ2-1
v_gene: TRBV19
abundance: NA
CDR3aa: CASSVGLAGGRNEQFF
CDR3nt: TGTGCCAGTAGTGTAGGACTAGCGGGGGGGCGAAATGAGCAGTTCTTC

d_gene: NA
j_gene: TRBJ1-5
v_gene: TRBV7-8
abundance: NA
CDR3aa: CASSLEDGRGQPQHF
CDR3nt: TGTGCCAGCAGCTTAGAAGACGGGAGGGGACAGCCCCAGCATTTT

d_gene: NA
j_gene: TRBJ2-7
v_gene: TRBV6-2/TRBV6-3
abundance: NA
CDR3aa: CASSYYRAYEQYF
CDR3nt: TGTGCCAGCAGTTACTACCGGGCCTACGAGCAGTACTTC

d_gene: NA
j_gene: TRBJ2-7
v_gene: TRBV27
abundance: NA
CDR3aa: CASTLRGSYEQYF
CDR3nt: TGTGCCAGCACCCTAAGGGGATCCTACGAGCAGTACTTC

d_gene: TRBD2
j_gene: TRBJ2-7
v_gene: TRBV3-1/TRBV3-2
abundance: NA
CDR3aa: CASSRSGGESAGQYF
CDR3nt: TGTGCCAGCAGCCGTAGCGGGGGAGAATCCGCGGGGCAGTACTTC

d_gene: NA
j_gene: TRBJ2-5
v_gene: TRBV5-1
abundance: NA
CDR3aa: CASSGGAVETQYF
CDR3nt: TGCGCCAGCAGTGGGGGGGCGGTGGAGACCCAGTACTTC

d_gene: TRBD1
j_gene: TRBJ2-7
v_gene: TRBV10-3
abundance: NA
CDR3aa: CAISESTGQGRSYEQYF
CDR3nt: TGTGCCATCAGTGAGTCGACTGGACAGGGAAGGTCCTACGAGCAGTACTTC

d_gene: NA
j_gene: TRBJ1-1
v_gene: TRBV6-6
abundance: NA
CDR3aa: CASSSGVNTEAFF
CDR3nt: TGTGCCAGCAGTTCGGGGGTAAACACTGAAGCTTTCTTT

d_gene: TRBD1
j_gene: TRBJ1-2
v_gene: TRBV18
abundance: NA
CDR3aa: CASSPPDRGFSYGYTF
CDR3nt: TGTGCCAGCTCACCACCGGACAGGGGTTTCTCCTATGGCTACACCTTC

d_gene: TRBD2
j_gene: TRBJ2-5
v_gene: TRBV27
abundance: NA
CDR3aa: CASSTQAGGAQETQYF
CDR3nt: TGTGCCAGCAGTACACAAGCGGGGGGGGCTCAAGAGACCCAGTACTTC

d_gene: TRBD1
j_gene: TRBJ1-5
v_gene: TRBV7-8
abundance: NA
CDR3aa: CASSTQTTGYSNQPQHF
CDR3nt: TGTGCCAGCAGCACGCAGACGACAGGGTACAGCAATCAGCCCCAGCATTTT

d_gene: TRBD1
j_gene: TRBJ2-1
v_gene: TRBV19
abundance: once
CDR3aa: CASSPRDRGFDEQFF
CDR3nt: TGTGCCAGTAGTCCCCGGGACAGGGGTTTCGATGAGCAGTTCTTC

d_gene: NA
j_gene: TRBJ1-2
v_gene: TRBV29-1
abundance: NA
CDR3aa: CSVQTGTDYGYTF
CDR3nt: TGCAGCGTCCAAACAGGGACCGACTATGGCTACACCTTC

d_gene: NA
j_gene: TRBJ2-1
v_gene: TRBV7-8
abundance: NA
CDR3aa: CASSSPGVSYNEQFF
CDR3nt: TGTGCCAGCAGCTCGCCGGGGGTTTCCTACAATGAGCAGTTCTTC

d_gene: NA
j_gene: TRBJ2-2
v_gene: TRBV7-9
abundance: NA
CDR3aa: CASTQTGELFF
CDR3nt: TGTGCCAGCACCCAAACCGGGGAGCTGTTTTTT

d_gene: NA
j_gene: TRBJ1-1
v_gene: TRBV3-1/TRBV3-2
abundance: NA
CDR3aa: CASSPRVFAEAFF
CDR3nt: TGTGCCAGCAGCCCCCGGGTCTTCGCGGAAGCTTTCTTT

d_gene: TRBD1
j_gene: TRBJ1-3
v_gene: TRBV5-4
abundance: NA
CDR3aa: CASSPEGAGGNTIYF
CDR3nt: TGTGCCAGCAGCCCGGAGGGGGCGGGCGGAAACACCATATATTTT

d_gene: TRBD1
j_gene: TRBJ1-6
v_gene: TRBV18
abundance: NA
CDR3aa: CASSPAGTGDSPLHF
CDR3nt: TGTGCCAGCTCCCCGGCCGGGACAGGGGATTCACCCCTCCACTTT

d_gene: NA
j_gene: TRBJ2-7
v_gene: TRBV15
abundance: NA
CDR3aa: CATSSGQGTSEQYF
CDR3nt: TGTGCCACCAGCAGTGGACAGGGGACTAGCGAGCAGTACTTC

d_gene: NA
j_gene: TRBJ1-6
v_gene: TRBV19
abundance: NA
CDR3aa: CASSLEHSYNSPLHF
CDR3nt: TGTGCCAGTAGTCTGGAGCACTCCTATAATTCACCCCTCCACTTT

d_gene: TRBD2
j_gene: TRBJ2-3
v_gene: TRBV6-6
abundance: NA
CDR3aa: CASRIAGGSTDTQYF
CDR3nt: TGTGCCAGCCGAATAGCGGGGGGGAGCACAGATACGCAGTATTTT

d_gene: TRBD2
j_gene: TRBJ2-7
v_gene: TRBV24-1
abundance: NA
CDR3aa: CATSDRGLAGGPGEQYF
CDR3nt: TGTGCCACCAGTGACCGAGGACTAGCGGGGGGGCCGGGCGAGCAGTACTTC

d_gene: NA
j_gene: TRBJ1-4
v_gene: TRBV18
abundance: NA
CDR3aa: CASSPQGFDEKLFF
CDR3nt: TGTGCCAGCTCACCTCAGGGATTTGACGAAAAACTGTTTTTT

d_gene: NA
j_gene: TRBJ1-1
v_gene: TRBV7-9
abundance: many
CDR3aa: CATSGDTEAFF
CDR3nt: TGTGCCACCTCCGGGGACACTGAAGCTTTCTTT

d_gene: TRBD1
j_gene: TRBJ1-2
v_gene: TRBV20-1
abundance: NA
CDR3aa: CSARQGYGYTF
CDR3nt: TGCAGTGCCCGACAGGGATATGGCTACACCTTC

d_gene: NA
j_gene: TRBJ2-7
v_gene: TRBV2
abundance: NA
CDR3aa: CASSARYEQYF
CDR3nt: TGTGCCAGCAGTGCCCGCTACGAGCAGTACTTC

d_gene: NA
j_gene: TRBJ1-2
v_gene: TRBV6-5
abundance: NA
CDR3aa: CASSPVPSIYGYTF
CDR3nt: TGTGCCAGCAGCCCAGTCCCGTCGATCTATGGCTACACCTTC

d_gene: TRBD1
j_gene: TRBJ1-3
v_gene: TRBV6-1
abundance: NA
CDR3aa: CASSAPRQGSSGNTIYF
CDR3nt: TGTGCCAGCAGTGCCCCCCGACAGGGTTCATCCGGAAACACCATATATTTT

d_gene: TRBD2
j_gene: TRBJ2-3
v_gene: TRBV28
abundance: once
CDR3aa: CASRPMGGGEADTQYF
CDR3nt: TGTGCCAGCAGGCCAATGGGCGGGGGGGAGGCAGATACGCAGTATTTT

d_gene: NA
j_gene: TRBJ2-7
v_gene: TRBV11-2
abundance: NA
CDR3aa: CASVHPSSYEQYF
CDR3nt: TGTGCCAGCGTCCACCCGAGCTCCTACGAGCAGTACTTC